Included here is one T cell receptor beta chain sequence, with context. Its antigen is unidentified. Germline CDR1 and CDR2: LGHNA and YSLEER. The ends were cut back, 1 base at V and 0 bases at J, with 16 bases in the middle. The CDR3 totals 18 residues. The method was immunoSEQ multiplex PCR; TCRdb's version includes in-frame clones alone and lacks a portion of them. The sample shows 150,000 to 200,000 clones, about 87% of them seen only once. The sample originates from a study of T cell responses to AZD1222 COVID-19 vaccine. Whole-study results and caveats: Baseline seropositives among AZD1222 recipients totaled only 5 to 7. The study reported that nearly half of spike-specific TCRs target unmutated variant regions. Spike-specific TCR breadth and depth grew following two AZD1222 doses.

Material: peripheral blood, obtained on day 0 of MenACWY control vaccination. V and J are TRBV4-3 and TRBJ2-1, with D maybe TRBD1 (6 bases). This TCR was sampled from an adult in good health. The CDR3 here is CASSQARDTQSSYNEQFF. The DNA for the CDR3 is TGCGCCAGCAGCCAAGCACGGGACACCCAGAGCTCCTACAATGAGCAGTTCTTC.